This T cell receptor (beta chain) is drawn from a study of T cell repertoires in cytomegalovirus infection. Looking at the study overall: Both CMV infection and a matching HLA type were indicated by public TCR beta signatures. Notes on the study in general: The study found HLA-C-restricted CMV-specific TCR beta clonotypes dominating the ex vivo response. Summed frequency of shared TCR beta families picked out CMV carriers who also had the relevant HLA.

TCRdb recomputed calls from the reads with MiXCR, one row per CDR3 protein. The sample holds approximately 350,000 distinct CDR3 sequences, about 32% seen once. With regard to this clonotype: Its antigen is undetermined.

J gave up 0 bases and V 5 bases, and 9 bases lay outside the gene matches. Germline assignment: CDR1 SGHVS and CDR2 FQNEAQ. The CDR3 is 16 amino acids. The sample here was cultured PBMCs, taken from culture after CMV antigen stimulation. This chain uses TRBV7-8 with TRBJ2-5; the match to TRBD2 covers 7 bases. The origin of this receptor is a human donor in good health (CMV status not recorded). Some clones in this sample may be carry-over from other donors' samples. CDR3 residues: CASSPGKAGHQETQYF. The CDR3 DNA reads TGTGCCAGCAGCCCCGGGAAAGCGGGACACCAAGAGACCCAGTACTTC.